These 23 T cell receptor beta chains share one sample of origin, sequenced in a study of cytomegalovirus exposure and HLA in healthy donors. Only in-frame clones appear in the TCRdb table, and some are missing; sequencing was by immunoSEQ multiplex PCR. Altogether some 90,000 clones are present, roughly 97% being singletons, with the ten largest covering around 0.78%. The sequenced sample was PBMCs. Source of these receptors: a man younger than 35 in good health and CMV-seronegative.

The genes are TRBV4-1 and TRBJ2-5; 8 positions match TRBD2. Germline lookup yields CDR1 MGHRA and CDR2 YSYEKL. The V gene end was trimmed by 3 bases and the J gene end by 3 bases; junction bases not matched to a gene: 12. This CDR3 has 17 amino acids. The CDR3 DNA reads TGCGCCAGCAGCCAGGCTCAGGCGGGGGGTTTCGAAGAGACCCAGTACTTC. Translated: CASSQAQAGGFEETQYF.

The chain uses TRBV10-1 and TRBJ2-7; possibly TRBD1 for D (5 bases). Trimming removed 2 bases from V and 5 bases from J, with 7 bases in between. This CDR3 has 12 residues. Germline V gene sequence: CDR1 WNHNN, CDR2 SYGVQD (reference sequence). CDR3 bases: TGCGCCAGCAGTGAGACAGGTGACGAGCAGTACTTC. It is translated as CASSETGDEQYF.

This clone was observed a single time. The rearrangement links TRBV11-3 to TRBJ1-2; possible D gene TRBD1, 5 bases. Germline lookup yields CDR1 SGHNT and CDR2 YENEEA. The CDR3 loop spans 13 amino acids. The ends were cut back, 0 bases at V and 4 bases at J, with 6 bases in the middle. CDR3 loop: CASSLEGVYGYTF. The CDR3 bases are TGTGCCAGCAGCTTAGAAGGGGTCTATGGCTACACCTTC. The full variable domain, completed using reference TRBV11-3 and TRBJ1-2, is EAGVVQSPRYKIIEKKQPVAFWCNPISGHNTLYWYLQNLGQGPELLIRYENEEAVDDSQLPKDRFSAERLKGVDSTLKIQPAELGDSAVYLCASSLEGVYGYTFGSGTRLTVV.

The V and J genes are TRBV19 and TRBJ2-3, with 9 bases identical to TRBD2. J lost 9 bases, V lost 4 bases, and 14 bases had no gene match. CDR1 and CDR2 from the germline V gene are LNHDA and SQIVND (reference sequence). The CDR3 covers 16 residues. The CDR3 bases are TGTGCCAGTAGTACGCCCTCGGCGGGGGGGGGAGAGACGCAGTATTTT. Translated: CASSTPSAGGGETQYF.

A single count supports this clone. This chain connects TRBV6-1 to TRBJ2-5, with 7 nucleotides matching TRBD2. Germline V gene sequence: CDR1 MNHNS, CDR2 SASEGT. J was trimmed by 4 bases and V by 3 bases; bases with no gene match: 5. This CDR3 contains 14 residues. CDR3 amino acids: CASSDGGRVETQYF. CDR3 nucleotides: TGTGCCAGCAGTGATGGAGGGAGGGTAGAGACCCAGTACTTC.

The CDR3, as DNA: TGCGCCAGCAGTCCCGGGACAGGTGCCTACAATGAGCAGTTCTTC. Protein sequence: CASSPGTGAYNEQFF. The chain has TRBV10-1 and TRBJ2-1; 8 nucleotides agree with TRBD1. Germline V lookup: CDR1 WNHNN, CDR2 SYGVQD (reference sequence). The trim removed 5 bases at V and 2 bases at J, leaving 5 bases unmatched. The CDR3 sequence is 15 residues long.

The chain uses TRBV5-4 and TRBJ2-2; D is perhaps TRBD1 (6 bases). This CDR3 has 14 amino acids. CDR1 is SGHNT and CDR2 is YYREEE in the germline V gene (reference sequence). Trimming left V 1 base short and J 6 bases short, with 10 bases between. In DNA, the CDR3 is TGTGCCAGCAGCTTGCCCACAGGGCCCGGGGAGCTGTTTTTT. Amino acid sequence: CASSLPTGPGELFF.

V and J are TRBV5-4 and TRBJ2-7; possibly TRBD1 for D (5 bases). This CDR3 is built from 13 residues. V gave up 2 bases and J gave up 1 base, with 7 bases separating them. Germline loops: CDR1 SGHNT, CDR2 YYREEE (reference sequence). The CDR3 here is CASSFQGSYEQYF. CDR3 DNA sequence: TGTGCCAGCAGCTTCCAGGGATCCTACGAGCAGTACTTC.

DNA for the CDR3: TGTGCCTGGACATCGGGACAGGGTTATACTGACGAGCAGTACTTC. Residues: CAWTSGQGYTDEQYF. The V call is TRBV30, the J call TRBJ2-7; TRBD1 aligns across 9 bases. The CDR3 covers 15 residues. Per germline, CDR1 GTSNPN and CDR2 SVGIG (reference sequence). J gave up 5 bases and V 4 bases, and 12 bases lay outside the gene matches.

The chain employs TRBV10-3 and TRBJ2-5; 7 positions match TRBD2. V shed 0 bases, J shed 3 bases, and the junction held 7 bases outside the gene matches. This CDR3 has 16 residues. The germline V gene has CDR1 ENHRY and CDR2 SYGVKD. The CDR3 sequence is CAISESLASGKETQYF. CDR3 in DNA: TGTGCCATCAGTGAGTCGTTGGCTAGCGGCAAAGAGACCCAGTACTTC.

The chain employs TRBV5-4 and TRBJ2-6, with TRBD2 matching over 14 bases. The V segment lost 5 bases and the J segment 4 bases; nucleotides outside the gene matches: 5. CDR1 is SGHNT, CDR2 YYREEE, per germline (reference sequence). CDR3 size: 17 residues. As DNA, the CDR3 is TGTGCCAGCAGTCGACTAGCGGGAGGGTCCGGGGCCAACGTCCTGACTTTC. It codes for CASSRLAGGSGANVLTF.

V is TRBV28 and J is TRBJ2-7; 8 bases map to TRBD1. CDR1 is MDHEN, CDR2 SYDVKM, per germline. This CDR3 contains 20 residues. The ends lost 1 base at V and 1 base at J; junction bases unmatched: 18. The chain's CDR3 is CASSLSYPAISGGYSYEQYF. CDR3 DNA sequence: TGTGCCAGCAGTTTATCTTATCCAGCCATTTCAGGGGGCTATTCCTACGAGCAGTACTTC.

This chain connects TRBV7-3 to TRBJ1-2; D not certain. V was pared by 5 bases and J by 0 bases, with 13 bases between. This CDR3 contains 15 residues. Germline CDR1 SGHTA, CDR2 FQGTGA. CDR3 bases: TGTGCCAGCAGCGCAGGCCCCGTAGCTAACTATGGCTACACCTTC. Translation gives CASSAGPVANYGYTF.

V and J are TRBV11-2 and TRBJ2-7; the D gene is possibly TRBD1 (5 bases). The CDR3 length is 16 residues. The V and J ends lost 1 base and 1 base respectively, with 14 bases between them. CDR1 is SGHAT, CDR2 FQNNGV, per germline. CDR3 sequence reads: CASSLGGGRTSYEQYF. The CDR3 DNA sequence: TGTGCCAGCAGCTTAGGTGGCGGACGGACATCCTACGAGCAGTACTTC.

The genes are TRBV28 and TRBJ1-1, with D perhaps TRBD1 (6 bases). CDR1 is MDHEN and CDR2 is SYDVKM in the germline V gene. The CDR3 is 15 residues long. Trimming pared 6 bases from V and 1 base from J, leaving 15 bases between. The CDR3 coding sequence is TGTGCCAGCAGACCTGCACAGGGTTCGAACACTGAAGCTTTCTTT. It translates to CASRPAQGSNTEAFF.

The CDR3 region has the DNA TGTGCCAGCAGCTTAGCGCAGGGGCGAGGCGCAGATACGCAGTATTTT. It is translated as CASSLAQGRGADTQYF. The chain uses TRBV7-8 and TRBJ2-3; weak D call: TRBD1 (6 bases). V lost 0 bases and J lost 4, with 14 bases in between. The length of the CDR3 is 16 residues. Per the germline V gene, CDR1 is SGHVS and CDR2 is FQNEAQ.

The rearrangement joins TRBV5-1 to TRBJ2-7; 7 bases are a match to TRBD2. The CDR3 has 15 amino acids. Germline loops: CDR1 SGHRS, CDR2 YFSETQ. V shed 2 bases, J shed 0 bases, and the junction held 5 bases outside the gene matches. The CDR3 coding sequence is TGCGCCAGCAGCTTTGGAACGGGGGGCTCCTACGAGCAGTACTTC. Protein sequence: CASSFGTGGSYEQYF.

This clone was counted a few times. The chain joins TRBV18 to TRBJ2-7; a weak D match, TRBD1 (5 bases). The CDR3 consists of 16 residues. Germline V gives CDR1 KGHSH, CDR2 LQKENI. The V end was cut by 3 bases, the J end by 3 bases, with 18 bases between. The CDR3 DNA follows: TGTGCCAGCTCACCGGAACGCTCTAGGGGCTACTACGAGCAGTACTTC. It is translated as CASSPERSRGYYEQYF.

CDR3 amino acids: CASSVTLTGGRGYTF. CDR3 nucleotides: TGTGCCAGCAGCGTAACATTGACAGGGGGCCGTGGCTACACCTTC. The chain recombines TRBV7-9 with TRBJ1-2; 10 bases fit TRBD1. Per the germline V gene, CDR1 is SEHNR and CDR2 is FQNEAQ (reference sequence). The length of the CDR3 is 15 residues. The junction had 10 bases not matched to a gene; V was cut back by 5 bases and J by 7 bases.

The V call is TRBV21-1, the J call TRBJ1-5; TRBD1, the table's D call, lacks a check against the DNA. TRBV21-1 is given as a pseudogene. The CDR3 runs 18 residues. CDR3 bases: TGTGCCAGCAGCCCACTTCTGTGGGGGCTCCTTGCCAATCAGCCCCAGCATTTT. Its translation: CASSPLLWGLLANQPQHF.

The rearrangement uses TRBV5-1 and TRBJ1-2; 9 positions match TRBD1. Trimming took 4 bases from V and 2 from J; bases not matched to a gene: 3. Per the germline V gene, CDR1 is SGHRS and CDR2 is YFSETQ. There are 14 residues in the CDR3. CDR3 region: CASSQTGGNYGYTF. For the CDR3, the DNA is TGCGCCAGCAGCCAGACAGGGGGGAACTATGGCTACACCTTC.

This clone was recorded at least ten times. V gene TRBV28 combines with J gene TRBJ1-1, with D possibly TRBD1 on 5 matching bases. The CDR3 covers 13 residues. CDR1 and CDR2 (germline): MDHEN, SYDVKM. V gave up 6 bases and J gave up 7 bases, with 15 bases separating them. The CDR3 spells CASSPAGTIEAFF. Here the CDR3 DNA reads TGTGCCAGCAGCCCGGCGGGGACCATTGAAGCTTTCTTT.

The chain employs TRBV6-1 and TRBJ2-5, with a weak D call TRBD2 (6 bases). This CDR3 contains 14 residues. Germline loops: CDR1 MNHNS, CDR2 SASEGT. V was cut by 1 base and J by 5 bases, with 11 bases left in between. This CDR3 is CASSEGGAGETQYF. The CDR3 DNA follows: TGTGCCAGCAGTGAAGGAGGGGCGGGGGAGACCCAGTACTTC.